Each of the 18 T cell receptor beta chains below was sequenced from the same sample in a study of blood T cell repertoires in COVID-19. The protocol was immunoSEQ multiplex PCR, while the TCRdb copy is restricted to in-frame clones and leaves out a portion. The table shows about 100,000 clones, with 70% to 80% occurring only once. The sample comprised peripheral blood. Receptors were obtained from a woman in her sixties or seventies with acute or convalescent COVID-19.

This clone has more than one count but fewer than ten. The chain links TRBV6-5 to TRBJ1-5, with TRBD1 matching over 7 bases. The CDR3 runs to 12 residues. Trimming cost V 4 bases and J 7 bases; bases outside gene matches: 1. Germline CDR1 reads MNHEY; CDR2 reads SVGAGI. The CDR3 sequence: CASSLGGQPQHF. As DNA, the CDR3 is TGTGCCAGCAGTTTAGGGGGCCAGCCCCAGCATTTT.

The chain carries TRBV29-1 and TRBJ2-3, with 8 bases aligning to TRBD2. Looked up from germline, CDR1 is SQVTM and CDR2 is ANQGSEA. The CDR3 loop spans 13 amino acids. V was pared by 7 bases and J by 3 bases, with 6 bases of the junction left unmatched. This CDR3 reads CSAPRGGTDTQYF. CDR3 in DNA: TGCAGCGCGCCTCGGGGGGGGACAGATACGCAGTATTTT.

The V gene is TRBV19, the J gene TRBJ1-1; 8 nucleotides match TRBD1. This CDR3 is built from 15 residues. Germline V CDR1 and CDR2: LNHDA, SQIVND (reference sequence). The V segment lost 6 bases and the J segment 1 base; nucleotides outside the gene matches: 7. CDR3 protein: CASRVLDRANTEAFF. CDR3 nucleotides: TGTGCCAGTAGGGTTCTGGACAGGGCGAACACTGAAGCTTTCTTT. Combining the CDR3 with reference TRBV19 and TRBJ1-1 gives the whole variable domain DGGITQSPKYLFRKEGQNVTLSCEQNLNHDAMYWYRQDPGQGLRLIYYSQIVNDFQKGDIAEGYSVSREKKESFPLTVTSAQKNPTAFYLCASRVLDRANTEAFFGQGTRLTVV.

J is TRBJ2-1 and V is TRBV11-1; 12 bases line up with TRBD1. The length of the CDR3 is 15 residues. V lost 3 bases and J lost 8; bases outside the gene matches: 5. CDR1 and CDR2 from the germline V gene are SGHAT and FQDESV (reference sequence). The CDR3 DNA follows: TGTGCCAGCAGCTTGGGACAGGGGGCATATTATGAGCAGTTCTTC. Its translation: CASSLGQGAYYEQFF.

The chain employs TRBV3-1 (or the pseudogene TRBV3-2) and TRBJ1-3; TRBD1 might be the D (5 bases). Germline CDR1 is LGHDT and CDR2 is YNNKEL (reference sequence). CDR3 size: 12 residues. Between the trimmed V and J ends, which lost 1 base and 8 bases, there was a span of 6 bases. For the CDR3, the DNA is TGTGCCAGCAGCCAAGGGGGGGACACCATATATTTT. This codes for CASSQGGDTIYF.

The gene calls are TRBV7-2 and TRBJ2-5; perhaps TRBD1 as D (5 bases). Germline CDR1 reads SGHTA; CDR2 reads FQGNSA. The CDR3 has 15 amino acids. The germline V and J ends were trimmed by 5 bases and 0 bases, with 13 bases remaining between them. The CDR3 nucleotides are TGTGCCAGCAGCCCACAGCCAGGGTACCAAGAGACCCAGTACTTC. Its protein is CASSPQPGYQETQYF. Looking up the rest from reference TRBV7-2 and TRBJ2-5 gives the full variable domain: GAGVSQSPSNKVTEKGKDVELRCDPISGHTALYWYRQSLGQGLEFLIYFQGNSAPDKSGLPSDRFSAERTGGSVSTLTIQRTQQEDSAVYLCASSPQPGYQETQYFGPGTRLLVL.

The V call is TRBV5-1, the J call TRBJ1-6, with D tentatively TRBD1 (5 bases). Trimming removed 4 bases at V and 10 bases at J, with 15 bases between. CDR1 SGHRS and CDR2 YFSETQ come from the germline V gene. The CDR3 has 14 amino acids. As DNA, the CDR3 is TGCGCCAGCAGCCTAATAAGGGAGGGGTCACCCCTCCACTTT. It translates to CASSLIREGSPLHF.

This clone was observed once. The V call is TRBV4-1, the J call TRBJ2-2; 7 bases fit TRBD2. With 1 base clipped from V and 8 bases from J, the junction kept 13 bases outside the gene matches. The CDR3 sequence is 17 residues long. CDR1 is MGHRA, CDR2 YSYEKL, per germline. The CDR3 sequence is CASSQGGRDYQLGELFF. Here the CDR3 DNA reads TGCGCCAGCAGCCAAGGTGGGAGGGACTATCAACTTGGGGAGCTGTTTTTT.

The chain uses TRBV2 and TRBJ2-7, with 7 bases fitting TRBD1. Germline trimming cut 7 bases from V and 6 bases from J; bases unmatched to any gene: 9. The CDR3 has 13 amino acids. From germline, CDR1 is SNHLY and CDR2 FYNNEI. Written as DNA, the CDR3 is TGTGCCAGCACCCGGGACAGCTTCATCGAGCAGTACTTC. Protein: CASTRDSFIEQYF.

The chain combines TRBV19 with TRBJ1-5, with TRBD1 matching over 7 bases. V trimming: 6 bases; J trimming: 4 bases; junction bases outside the gene matches: 6. CDR3 length: 14 residues. Germline V lookup: CDR1 LNHDA, CDR2 SQIVND (reference sequence). The CDR3 loop is CASRMGQRNQPQHF. DNA of the CDR3: TGTGCCAGTAGGATGGGACAGAGAAATCAGCCCCAGCATTTT.

In this sample, this clone turned up a few times. The chain has TRBV4-1 and TRBJ2-3; 7 bases align to TRBD2. Germline-derived CDR1 and CDR2 are MGHRA and YSYEKL. This CDR3 comprises 17 residues. The trim removed 0 bases at V and 0 bases at J, leaving 6 bases unmatched. CDR3 nucleotide sequence: TGCGCCAGCAGCCAAGACCGGCGGGGGTCTAGCACAGATACGCAGTATTTT. Translated: CASSQDRRGSSTDTQYF.

This clone is a singleton in its sample. The gene calls are TRBV7-9 and TRBJ2-3; D is possibly TRBD2 (6 bases). Germline-derived CDR1 and CDR2 are SEHNR and FQNEAQ (reference sequence). The CDR3 runs to 13 residues. V lost 7 bases and J lost 9, with 17 bases in between. The CDR3 DNA follows: TGTGCCAGCATACCGATGCGGGACCCAACGCAGTATTTT. It translates to CASIPMRDPTQYF.

The V call is TRBV3-1 (or the pseudogene TRBV3-2), the J call TRBJ1-2; 7 nucleotides agree with TRBD1. Per germline, CDR1 LGHDT and CDR2 YNNKEL (reference sequence). With 1 base clipped from V and 7 bases from J, the junction kept 9 bases outside the gene matches. The CDR3 consists of 15 residues. As DNA, the CDR3 is TGTGCCAGCAGCCAAGTAGGGGGCGCAAAGGGTGGCTACACCTTC. Translated: CASSQVGGAKGGYTF.

This chain connects TRBV7-2 to TRBJ1-2; TRBD1 agrees at 7 bases. J gave up 2 bases and V 5 bases, and 5 bases lay outside the gene matches. This CDR3 region has 14 residues. Germline loops: CDR1 SGHTA, CDR2 FQGNSA. The CDR3 reads CASSPGQTNYGYTF. In DNA, the CDR3 is TGTGCCAGCAGCCCGGGACAGACGAACTATGGCTACACCTTC.

Here the CDR3 DNA reads TGTGCCAGCAGTTACTCGGGCCCCGAGGAGACCCAGTACTTC. Translated, it gives CASSYSGPEETQYF. This chain links TRBV6-6 with TRBJ2-5, with D unresolved. The CDR3 is 14 residues long. CDR1 MNHNY and CDR2 SVGAGI come from the germline V gene (reference sequence). Trimming cost V 0 bases and J 5 bases, with 10 bases left between them.

The chain links TRBV2 to TRBJ1-5; D unresolved. Germline-derived CDR1 and CDR2 are SNHLY and FYNNEI. This CDR3 comprises 14 residues. V was pared by 6 bases and J by 4 bases, with 13 bases between. CDR3 coding DNA: TGTGCCAGCAGAGATTACAGCCTGAATCAGCCCCAGCATTTT. Amino acids: CASRDYSLNQPQHF. Looking up the rest from reference TRBV2 and TRBJ1-5 gives the full variable domain: EPEVTQTPSHQVTQMGQEVILRCVPISNHLYFYWYRQILGQKVEFLVSFYNNEISEKSEIFDDQFSVERPDGSNFTLKIRSTKLEDSAMYFCASRDYSLNQPQHFGDGTRLSIL.

The chain uses TRBV6-2 or TRBV6-3 and TRBJ2-7, with D unclear. The germline V and J ends were trimmed by 6 bases and 6 bases, with 12 bases remaining between them. Germline CDR1 reads MNHEY; CDR2 reads SVGEGT. The CDR3 contains 12 residues. The CDR3 reads CASSNGASEQYV. The CDR3 region has the DNA TGTGCCAGCAGCAACGGAGCGTCCGAGCAGTACGTC.

The rearrangement links TRBV5-1 to TRBJ1-4; D ambiguous. The germline V gene has CDR1 SGHRS and CDR2 YFSETQ. The V end lost 1 base, the J end lost 7 bases, and 14 bases lay between the germline ends. CDR3 length equals 15 residues. CDR3 sequence reads: CASSLYGSPGEKLFF. CDR3 coding DNA: TGCGCCAGCAGCTTGTATGGAAGCCCGGGTGAAAAACTGTTTTTT.